This T cell receptor (beta chain) was sequenced for a study of PD-1 blockade in classical Hodgkin lymphoma. Brentuximab vedotin exposure varied, and every patient relapsed after autologous stem cell transplantation. Generated by immunoSEQ multiplex PCR, the TCRdb table keeps only in-frame clones and is missing some. The data show about 15,000 clones, with approximately 88% seen just once and over 35% held by the top ten. The sequencing here drew on peripheral blood mononuclear cells (PBMCs), taken before the second cycle of nivolumab. The TCR originated in a human donor with classical Hodgkin lymphoma.

Here the CDR3 reads CASSLPGFDRANVLTF. CDR3 DNA: TGTGCCAGCAGCTTACCGGGTTTCGACCGGGCCAACGTCCTGACTTTC. This chain links TRBV7-2 with TRBJ2-6; D is undetermined. V lost 2 bases to trimming and J lost 5 bases, with 13 bases between them. Germline CDR1 is SGHTA and CDR2 is FQGNSA. The CDR3 has 16 amino acids.